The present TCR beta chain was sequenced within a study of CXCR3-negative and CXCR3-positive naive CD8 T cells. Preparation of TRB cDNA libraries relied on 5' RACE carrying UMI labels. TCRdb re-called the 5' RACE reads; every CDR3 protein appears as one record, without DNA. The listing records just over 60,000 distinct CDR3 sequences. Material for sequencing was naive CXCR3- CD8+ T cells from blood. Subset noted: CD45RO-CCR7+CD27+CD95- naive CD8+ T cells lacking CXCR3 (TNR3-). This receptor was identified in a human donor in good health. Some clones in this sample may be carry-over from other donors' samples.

The CDR3 reads CASSQDRGAVPGGTQYF. The chain has TRBV4-3 and TRBJ2-3; there is no DNA to check the TCRdb D call of TRBD1. CDR3 length equals 17 residues. Germline loops: CDR1 LGHNA, CDR2 YSLEER.